The 11 T cell receptor beta chains below come from one sample, sequenced in a study of T cells in Graves' hyperthyroidism and ophthalmopathy. RNA transcripts gave rise to amplified TCR beta CDR3 regions. During a first-round RT-PCR of the TCR CDR3, the HTBI primer set was used. TCRdb re-called the multiplex PCR reads with MiXCR, one entry per CDR3 protein. Of about 510,000 distinct CDR3 sequences in the sample, 40% to 50% are singletons; the top ten hold approximately 44%. The sample taken for sequencing was peripheral blood or thyroid tissue (not recorded which). These receptors were obtained from an adult woman with Graves' disease, either hyperthyroidism or ophthalmopathy (not recorded which).

This clonotype was seen repeatedly, ten times or more. V gene TRBV4-1 combines with J gene TRBJ2-5; D may match TRBD1 or TRBD2 (5 bases each). The germline V gene has CDR1 MGHRA and CDR2 YSYEKL. The CDR3 is 14 amino acids. Trimming cost V 3 bases and J 10 bases, with 18 bases left between them. The chain's CDR3 is CASSQGDASDGQYF. DNA of the CDR3: TGCGCCAGCAGCCAGGGGGACGCCTCTGACGGCCAGTACTTC.

This clonotype was counted ten times or more. The chain employs TRBV2 and TRBJ1-1, with D perhaps TRBD1 (5 bases). This CDR3 is 12 amino acids long. Trimming stripped 4 bases from V and 8 bases from J, with 11 bases between. Germline V gene sequence: CDR1 SNHLY, CDR2 FYNNEI. The CDR3 loop reads CASSAGRAEAFF. The CDR3 DNA sequence: TGTGCCAGCAGTGCGGGGCGGGCGGAAGCTTTCTTT. Filled out from reference TRBV2 and TRBJ1-1, the complete variable domain reads EPEVTQTPSHQVTQMGQEVILRCVPISNHLYFYWYRQILGQKVEFLVSFYNNEISEKSEIFDDQFSVERPDGSNFTLKIRSTKLEDSAMYFCASSAGRAEAFFGQGTRLTVV.

This sequence joins TRBV11-2 and TRBJ2-7; no reliable D call. V was cut by 1 base and J by 4 bases, with 17 bases left in between. The CDR3 covers 16 residues. Germline V lookup: CDR1 SGHAT, CDR2 FQNNGV. The CDR3, as DNA: TGTGCCAGCAGCTTAGTAGGCCGTACGTCGAAATACGAGCAGTACTTC. Translation gives CASSLVGRTSKYEQYF.

The chain recombines TRBV7-6 with TRBJ1-6; D ambiguous. Germline CDR1 is SGHVS and CDR2 is FNYEAQ. The CDR3 consists of 13 residues. The ends were cut back, 5 bases at V and 8 bases at J, with 10 bases in the middle. CDR3 sequence: CASSSGPDSPLHF. The CDR3 DNA follows: TGTGCCAGCAGCAGCGGGCCCGATTCACCCCTCCACTTT.

The rearrangement joins TRBV5-5 to TRBJ1-4; the D is unclear. Germline V gene lookup returns CDR1 SGHKS and CDR2 YYEKEE (reference sequence). Trimming stripped 0 bases from V and 3 bases from J, with 6 bases between. The CDR3 runs 14 residues. CDR3 amino acids: CASSLVGSNEKLFF. The CDR3, as DNA: TGTGCCAGCAGCTTGGTGGGGTCTAATGAAAAACTGTTTTTT.

This clonotype appeared many times. The J gene is TRBJ2-2, the V gene TRBV19; 9 nucleotides line up with TRBD2. Germline lookup yields CDR1 LNHDA and CDR2 SQIVND (reference sequence). CDR3 length: 15 amino acids. V was clipped by 1 base and J by 6 bases; unmatched bases: 3. The CDR3 loop is CASSIGGLAPGELFF. CDR3 sequence (DNA): TGTGCCAGTAGTATAGGGGGACTAGCCCCCGGGGAGCTGTTTTTT.

This clonotype was seen ten or more times. V and J are TRBV19 and TRBJ2-7; TRBD2 agrees at 11 bases. Germline CDR1 reads LNHDA; CDR2 reads SQIVND (reference sequence). Trimming removed 5 bases from V and 2 bases from J; junction bases left unmatched: 8. The CDR3 totals 16 residues. This CDR3 is CASSRTSGYLPYEQYF. In DNA form, the CDR3 reads TGTGCCAGTAGTCGGACTAGCGGGTATCTTCCCTACGAGCAGTACTTC.

The chain couples TRBV10-1 to TRBJ1-2; possibly TRBD1 for D (6 bases). The CDR3 spans 13 residues. The V end was cut by 5 bases, the J end by 4 bases, with 11 bases between. Germline loops: CDR1 WNHNN, CDR2 SYGVQD (reference sequence). The CDR3: CASSPDRPYGYTF. In DNA form, the CDR3 reads TGCGCCAGCAGTCCGGACAGACCCTATGGCTACACCTTC.

This clonotype was seen many times. The rearrangement joins TRBV4-3 to TRBJ2-2; D ambiguous. This CDR3 region has 13 residues. V was trimmed by 1 base and J by 8 bases, leaving 8 bases between them. The V gene's germline CDR1 is LGHNA and CDR2 YSLEER. This CDR3 is CASSQVRMGELFF. The CDR3 DNA reads TGCGCCAGCAGCCAAGTTCGGATGGGGGAGCTGTTTTTT.

This clonotype was observed many times. The J gene is TRBJ1-4, the V gene TRBV2; 9 positions match TRBD1. The CDR3 is 16 amino acids. The ends lost 6 bases at V and 6 bases at J; junction bases unmatched: 11. Germline CDR1 reads SNHLY; CDR2 reads FYNNEI. The CDR3 sequence is CASSRRNRGQDEKLFF. The CDR3 region has the DNA TGTGCCAGCAGCCGACGTAACAGGGGGCAGGATGAAAAACTGTTTTTT.

The chain couples TRBV10-1 to TRBJ2-7, with TRBD1 matching 7 bases. CDR1 and CDR2 from the germline V gene are WNHNN and SYGVQD (reference sequence). The V gene end was trimmed by 5 bases and the J gene end by 5 bases; junction bases not matched to a gene: 6. This CDR3 has 13 residues. The CDR3 region is CASSPTGLHEQYF. CDR3 sequence (DNA): TGCGCCAGCAGTCCGACAGGGCTCCACGAGCAGTACTTC.